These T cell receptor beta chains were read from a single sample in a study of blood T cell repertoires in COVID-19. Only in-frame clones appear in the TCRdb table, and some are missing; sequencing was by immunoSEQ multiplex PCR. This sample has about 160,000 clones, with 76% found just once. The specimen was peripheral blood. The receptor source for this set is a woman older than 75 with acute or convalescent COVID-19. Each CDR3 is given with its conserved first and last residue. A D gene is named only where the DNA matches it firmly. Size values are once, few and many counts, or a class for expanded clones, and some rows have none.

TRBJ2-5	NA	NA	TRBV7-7	CASSPVDRLGTQYF	TGTGCTAGCAGCCCCGTGGACAGACTGGGGACCCAGTACTTC
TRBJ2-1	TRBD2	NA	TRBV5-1	CASSLSGDSSYNEQFF	TGCGCCAGCAGCCTTAGCGGGGATAGCTCCTACAATGAGCAGTTCTTC
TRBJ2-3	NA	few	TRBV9	CASSVGAGVTDTQYF	TGTGCCAGCAGCGTAGGGGCAGGGGTCACAGATACGCAGTATTTT
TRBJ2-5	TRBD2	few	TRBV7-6	CASSLEKFAGASGRVQETQYF	TGTGCCAGCAGCTTAGAAAAATTTGCGGGGGCAAGCGGGAGGGTACAAGAGACCCAGTACTTC
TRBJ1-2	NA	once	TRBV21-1	CAGWTGTIYGYTF	TGTGCCGGCTGGACAGGGACCATCTATGGCTACACCTTC
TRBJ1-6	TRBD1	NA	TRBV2	CASSEQSNRGRGSPLHF	TGTGCCAGCAGTGAACAGAGTAACAGGGGGCGGGGTTCACCCCTCCACTTT
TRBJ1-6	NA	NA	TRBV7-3	CASSLNGGDNSPLHF	TGTGCCAGCAGCTTAAATGGGGGGGATAATTCACCCCTCCACTTT
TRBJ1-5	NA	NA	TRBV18	CASSPDGRVNQPQHF	TGTGCCAGCTCACCTGACGGCCGGGTCAATCAGCCCCAGCATTTT
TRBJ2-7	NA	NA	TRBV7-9	CASSLTQATTYEQYF	TGTGCCAGCAGCCTTACACAGGCAACTACTTACGAGCAGTACTTC
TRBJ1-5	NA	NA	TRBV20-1	CSASLQNQPQHF	TGCAGTGCTAGTCTGCAGAATCAGCCCCAGCATTTT
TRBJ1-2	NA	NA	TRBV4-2	CASSQVVTGYTF	TGTGCCAGCAGCCAAGTTGTTACAGGCTACACCTTC
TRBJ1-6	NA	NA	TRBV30	CAWSGAGYNSPLHF	TGTGCCTGGAGTGGGGCGGGCTATAATTCACCCCTCCACTTT
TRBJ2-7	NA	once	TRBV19	CASSGDTLYEQYF	TGTGCCAGTTCTGGGGACACCCTCTACGAGCAGTACTTC
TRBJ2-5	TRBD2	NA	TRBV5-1	CASSHGTSGQETQYF	TGCGCCAGCAGCCATGGGACTAGCGGACAAGAGACCCAGTACTTC
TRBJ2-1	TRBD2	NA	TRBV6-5	CASSYPGTSGYNEQFF	TGTGCCAGCAGTTACCCAGGGACTAGCGGCTACAATGAGCAGTTCTTC
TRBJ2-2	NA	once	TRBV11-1	CASSLAQLTGELFF	TGTGCCAGCAGCTTAGCCCAACTCACCGGGGAGCTGTTTTTT
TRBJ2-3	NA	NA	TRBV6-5	CASTPSATSTDTQYF	TGTGCCAGCACCCCTAGTGCCACTAGCACAGATACGCAGTATTTT
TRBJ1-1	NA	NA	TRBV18	CASSPRVETEAFF	TGTGCCAGCTCACCGAGGGTTGAGACTGAAGCTTTCTTT
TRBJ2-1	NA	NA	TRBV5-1	CASSLVSSEQFF	TGCGCCAGCAGCTTGGTCAGTTCTGAGCAGTTCTTC
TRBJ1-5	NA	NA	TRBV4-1	CASSQETEYSNQPQHF	TGCGCCAGCAGCCAGGAGACAGAGTATAGCAATCAGCCCCAGCATTTT
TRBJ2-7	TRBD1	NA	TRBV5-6	CASSLAVSTGGPSYEQYF	TGTGCCAGCAGCTTGGCCGTTTCAACAGGGGGGCCCTCCTACGAGCAGTACTTC
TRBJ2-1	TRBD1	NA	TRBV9	CASSAEGRGYDEQFF	TGTGCCAGCAGCGCCGAAGGCAGGGGGTACGATGAGCAGTTCTTC
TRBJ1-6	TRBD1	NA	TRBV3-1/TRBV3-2	CASSQGDRENSPLHF	TGTGCCAGCAGCCAAGGGGACAGGGAAAATTCACCCCTCCACTTT
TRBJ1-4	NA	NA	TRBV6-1	CASSESRNNEKLFF	TGTGCCAGCAGTGAAAGCAGGAATAATGAAAAACTGTTTTTT
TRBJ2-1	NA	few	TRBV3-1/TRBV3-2	CASSPSLAGANNEQFF	TGTGCCAGCAGCCCTTCCTTGGCGGGCGCCAACAATGAGCAGTTCTTC
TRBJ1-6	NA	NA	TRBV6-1	CASSEMGGYNSPLHF	TGTGCCAGCAGTGAGATGGGGGGGTATAATTCACCCCTCCACTTT
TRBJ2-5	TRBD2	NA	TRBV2	CASRLLAGGLNQETQYF	TGTGCCAGCAGGTTACTAGCGGGCGGGCTAAACCAAGAGACCCAGTACTTC
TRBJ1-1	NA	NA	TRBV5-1	CASRGVEGIGAEAFF	TGCGCCAGCAGGGGCGTTGAGGGAATCGGCGCTGAAGCTTTCTTT
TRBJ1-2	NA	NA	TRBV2	CASRLDITYGYTF	TGTGCCAGCAGGTTGGACATTACCTATGGCTACACCTTC
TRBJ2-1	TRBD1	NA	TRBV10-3	CAISESRDRGNEQFF	TGTGCCATCAGTGAGTCCCGGGACAGAGGCAATGAGCAGTTCTTC
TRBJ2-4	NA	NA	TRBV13	CASSLAAILAKNIQYF	TGTGCCAGCAGCTTAGCCGCGATCCTAGCCAAAAACATTCAGTACTTC
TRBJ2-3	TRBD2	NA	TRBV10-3	CAISDIAGASFRTDTQYF	TGTGCCATCAGTGATATAGCGGGAGCTTCGTTCCGCACAGATACGCAGTATTTT